The 32 T cell receptor beta chains given below trace back to one sample, sequenced in a study of CD8+ T cells in alopecia areata. cDNA reverse transcribed from extracted RNA served as the sequencing template. Some clones are missing from TCRdb's copy, which holds only in-frame ones; the method was immunoSEQ multiplex PCR. The repertoire consists of 140,000 to 150,000 clones, with roughly 50% occurring once and the leading ten covering 5% to 7%. This sample comprised CD4+ T cells sorted from blood, obtained at week 0. All receptors derive from a human donor with alopecia areata.

This chain uses TRBV27 with TRBJ1-1, with TRBD1 as a possible D gene (5 bases). The CDR3 extends over 13 amino acids. From germline, CDR1 is MNHEY and CDR2 SMNVEV (reference sequence). The V end was cut by 6 bases, the J end by 4 bases, with 12 bases between. In DNA form, the CDR3 reads TGTGCCAGCAGCTTCAAGGGACGCACTGAAGCTTTCTTT. It yields the protein CASSFKGRTEAFF.

This chain uses TRBV29-1 with TRBJ2-4, with 12 bases fitting TRBD2. Looked up from germline, CDR1 is SQVTM and CDR2 is ANQGSEA. V gave up 6 bases and J gave up 5 bases; unmatched junction bases: 5. The CDR3 extends over 14 amino acids. The CDR3: CSVARLAGENIQYF. For the CDR3, the DNA is TGCAGCGTCGCCAGACTAGCGGGGGAAAACATTCAGTACTTC.

The rearrangement uses TRBV10-2 and TRBJ2-7, with 8 bases matching TRBD2. Trimming took 6 bases from V and 2 from J; bases not matched to a gene: 3. The V gene's germline CDR1 is WSHSY and CDR2 SAAADI. The CDR3 is 13 amino acids. This chain's CDR3 is CASRALAAYEQYF. The CDR3, as DNA: TGCGCCAGCAGGGCACTAGCGGCCTACGAGCAGTACTTC.

The chain employs TRBV6-6 and TRBJ2-7; D call uncertain. The length of the CDR3 is 12 residues. Trimming took 2 bases from V and 4 from J, leaving 6 bases between them. Germline V gene data show CDR1 as MNHNY and CDR2 as SVGAGI (reference sequence). CDR3: CASSYREYEQYF. The DNA of the CDR3 is TGTGCCAGCAGTTACAGGGAATACGAGCAGTACTTC.

The chain combines TRBV7-9 with TRBJ2-7, with D possibly being TRBD2 (6 bases). CDR1 and CDR2 from the germline V gene are SEHNR and FQNEAQ (reference sequence). The CDR3 runs to 14 residues. Trimming shortened V by 7 bases and J by 6 bases, and 19 bases separated the two germline ends. The CDR3 bases are TGTGCCAGCACTCCGTCGGGGAGGACGGGCGAGCAGTACTTC. It specifies CASTPSGRTGEQYF. Supplemented by reference TRBV7-9 and TRBJ2-7, the full variable domain reads DTGVSQNPRHKITKRGQNVTFRCDPISEHNRLYWYRQTLGQGPEFLTYFQNEAQLEKSRLLSDRFSAERPKGSFSTLEIQRTEQGDSAMYLCASTPSGRTGEQYFGPGTRLTVT.

The rearrangement links TRBV19 to TRBJ1-5, with 7 bases fitting TRBD1. This CDR3 region has 16 residues. Germline V lookup: CDR1 LNHDA, CDR2 SQIVND (reference sequence). The V segment lost 2 bases and the J segment 2 bases; nucleotides outside the gene matches: 6. This CDR3 is CASSILDRKGNQPQHF. The CDR3 DNA reads TGTGCCAGTAGTATATTGGACAGGAAAGGCAATCAGCCCCAGCATTTT.

This clone was picked up a small number of times. This rearrangement joins TRBV28 to TRBJ2-3, with TRBD2 matching over 10 bases. The CDR3 extends over 15 amino acids. Trimming took 6 bases from V and 6 from J; bases not matched to a gene: 9. Germline loops: CDR1 MDHEN, CDR2 SYDVKM. The CDR3 loop is CASSISGGTRDTQYF. CDR3 nucleotides: TGTGCCAGCAGCATTAGCGGGGGGACTAGGGATACGCAGTATTTT.

This clone was found a few times. The chain employs TRBV5-1 and TRBJ2-1; TRBD2 matches 8 bases. The CDR3 is 14 residues long. V lost 8 bases to trimming and J lost 5 bases; unmatched junction nucleotides: 9. Germline loops: CDR1 SGHRS, CDR2 YFSETQ. CDR3 sequence: CASRGLAGNNEQFF. In DNA, the CDR3 is TGCGCCAGTAGAGGGCTAGCGGGTAACAATGAGCAGTTCTTC.

This clone was picked up a small number of times. The gene calls are TRBV7-9 and TRBJ1-4, with 7 bases aligning to TRBD1. CDR1 and CDR2 (germline): SEHNR, FQNEAQ (reference sequence). Losses at the gene ends were 3 bases for V and 6 bases for J; bases not matched to a gene: 4. The length of the CDR3 is 14 residues. The CDR3 reads CASSFRQGHEKLFF. The CDR3 DNA reads as TGTGCCAGCAGCTTTAGACAGGGCCATGAAAAACTGTTTTTT. The full variable domain, with the rest looked up from reference TRBV7-9 and TRBJ1-4, is DTGVSQNPRHKITKRGQNVTFRCDPISEHNRLYWYRQTLGQGPEFLTYFQNEAQLEKSRLLSDRFSAERPKGSFSTLEIQRTEQGDSAMYLCASSFRQGHEKLFFGSGTQLSVL.

The rearrangement links TRBV27 to TRBJ1-5, with 7 bases lining up with TRBD1. Unmatched junction bases numbered 3, after V lost 4 bases and J lost 6 bases. The CDR3 loop spans 13 amino acids. Germline-derived CDR1 and CDR2 are MNHEY and SMNVEV (reference sequence). This CDR3 reads CASSSTGFQPQHF. The CDR3 bases are TGTGCCAGCAGTTCGACAGGGTTTCAGCCCCAGCATTTT.

The chain carries TRBV2 and TRBJ1-5; D unresolved. The CDR3 runs to 13 residues. Germline CDR1 SNHLY, CDR2 FYNNEI. V gave up 4 bases and J gave up 0 bases, with 4 bases separating them. The DNA of the CDR3 is TGTGCCAGCAGTGTGAATAGCAATCAGCCCCAGCATTTT. Its translation is CASSVNSNQPQHF.

The V call is TRBV25-1, the J call TRBJ2-1, with a possible D match to TRBD2 (6 bases). The CDR3 is 14 residues long. From germline, CDR1 is MGHDK and CDR2 SYGVNS. Trimming cost V 8 bases and J 0 bases, with 11 bases left between them. The CDR3 spells CASVSGSSYNEQFF. The CDR3 bases are TGTGCCAGCGTTAGCGGCAGCTCCTACAATGAGCAGTTCTTC.

V is TRBV15 and J is TRBJ1-5; TRBD1 is a possible D gene (5 bases). Trimming pared 0 bases from V and 10 bases from J, leaving 16 bases between. Germline V gene data show CDR1 as LNHNV and CDR2 as YYDKDF (reference sequence). This CDR3 has 15 amino acids. DNA for the CDR3: TGTGCCACCAGCAGAGATTTAGGGACGACCGGCCCCCAGCATTTT. This translates into CATSRDLGTTGPQHF.

The sample holds one count of this clone. This chain connects TRBV29-1 to TRBJ1-5, with a tentative D call TRBD1 (6 bases). This CDR3 contains 12 residues. Germline-derived CDR1 and CDR2 are SQVTM and ANQGSEA. The V end was cut by 7 bases, the J end by 4 bases, with 11 bases between. CDR3 amino acids: CSAGQTNQPQHF. The CDR3 DNA sequence: TGCAGCGCGGGACAAACGAATCAGCCCCAGCATTTT.

The chain links TRBV6-6 to TRBJ1-4; perhaps TRBD1 as D (5 bases). Germline V CDR1 and CDR2: MNHNY, SVGAGI (reference sequence). Trimming took off 0 bases at V and 5 bases at J, with 7 bases between the two ends. This CDR3 is built from 14 residues. The CDR3 spells CASSYSTANEKLFF. In DNA, the CDR3 is TGTGCCAGCAGTTACTCGACAGCAAATGAAAAACTGTTTTTT.

The chain carries TRBV29-1 and TRBJ2-1; 8 nucleotides align to TRBD2. This CDR3 is built from 14 residues. V shed 2 bases and J 4 bases; nucleotides not matched to a gene: 4. Germline V gives CDR1 SQVTM, CDR2 ANQGSEA. The CDR3 region is CSVEYRGGYNEQFF. The CDR3 coding sequence is TGCAGCGTTGAATACCGGGGGGGATACAATGAGCAGTTCTTC.

This clone was observed a few times. This chain connects TRBV11-3 to TRBJ1-1; D unclear. The germline gives CDR1 SGHNT, CDR2 YENEEA. The CDR3 runs to 13 residues. The germline V and J ends were trimmed by 5 bases and 0 bases, with 7 bases remaining between them. CDR3 nucleotide sequence: TGTGCCAGCAGCCCAAACTTGAACACTGAAGCTTTCTTT. Protein: CASSPNLNTEAFF.

V and J are TRBV23-1 and TRBJ2-1; TRBD1 matches 7 bases. TRBV23-1 is labeled an ORF, and its function is uncertain. The J segment lost 4 bases and the V segment lost 6 bases, leaving 12 bases of the junction unmatched. CDR3 size: 16 residues. DNA of the CDR3: TGCGCCAGCAGCCCCTCGATAAGGGACAGATACAATGAGCAGTTCTTC. It codes for CASSPSIRDRYNEQFF.

The chain carries TRBV9 and TRBJ2-1; D is unclear. CDR3 size: 12 residues. Germline V gives CDR1 SGDLS, CDR2 YYNGEE. The V gene lost 0 bases and the J gene lost 10 bases, with 8 bases spanning the gap. CDR3 sequence reads: CASSVEGREQFF. CDR3 nucleotides: TGTGCCAGCAGCGTAGAGGGAAGAGAGCAGTTCTTC.

The chain is built from TRBV30 and TRBJ1-1; D gene unclear. The V end was cut by 2 bases, the J end by 6 bases, with 10 bases between. The germline gives CDR1 GTSNPN, CDR2 SVGIG (reference sequence). There are 12 residues in the CDR3. CDR3 in amino acids: CAWSRRPPEAFF. DNA for the CDR3: TGTGCCTGGAGTCGGAGGCCACCTGAAGCTTTCTTT.

The chain couples TRBV6-5 to TRBJ2-5; D call uncertain. Germline V gives CDR1 MNHEY, CDR2 SVGAGI. There are 13 residues in the CDR3. Trimming removed 2 bases from V and 5 bases from J, with 9 bases in between. DNA for the CDR3: TGTGCCAGCAGTTACGTGAGGCTTGAGACCCAGTACTTC. This gives the protein CASSYVRLETQYF.

This clone was counted only a few times. The rearrangement joins TRBV19 to TRBJ1-6, with unresolved D. From germline, CDR1 is LNHDA and CDR2 SQIVND (reference sequence). V was shortened by 5 bases and J by 7 bases, with 9 bases between the two germline ends. The CDR3 sequence is 13 residues long. The CDR3 DNA follows: TGTGCCAGTAGTCCTGGGAGCAATTCACCCCTCCACTTT. This encodes CASSPGSNSPLHF.

This rearrangement joins TRBV30 to TRBJ2-6, with unresolved D. The CDR3 covers 15 residues. CDR1 is GTSNPN and CDR2 is SVGIG in the germline V gene (reference sequence). V lost 1 base, J lost 0 bases, and 7 bases lay in between. The CDR3, as DNA: TGTGCCTGGAGTGCTTCGTCCTCTGGGGCCAACGTCCTGACTTTC. It is translated as CAWSASSSGANVLTF. Full variable domain (remainder filled in from reference TRBV30 and TRBJ2-6): SQTIHQWPATLVQPVGSPLSLECTVEGTSNPNLYWYRQAAGRGLQLLFYSVGIGQISSEVPQNLSASRPQDRQFILSSKKLLLSDSGFYLCAWSASSSGANVLTFGAGSRLTVL.

The rearrangement links TRBV6-1 to TRBJ2-5; D gene unclear. V lost 6 bases, J lost 3 bases, and 2 bases lay in between. Germline V gives CDR1 MNHNS, CDR2 SASEGT. The CDR3 consists of 10 residues. Here the CDR3 DNA reads TGTGCCAGCAGGAAAGAGACCCAGTACTTC. This gives the protein CASRKETQYF.

The V call is TRBV7-9, the J call TRBJ1-2; TRBD1 aligns across 10 bases. Germline-derived CDR1 and CDR2 are SEHNR and FQNEAQ (reference sequence). Trimming cost V 5 bases and J 8 bases; bases outside gene matches: 8. The CDR3 has 14 amino acids. The chain's CDR3 is CASSTRTGGRGYTF. CDR3 DNA sequence: TGTGCCAGCAGCACGCGGACAGGGGGAAGAGGCTACACCTTC. Combining the CDR3 with reference TRBV7-9 and TRBJ1-2 gives the whole variable domain DTGVSQNPRHKITKRGQNVTFRCDPISEHNRLYWYRQTLGQGPEFLTYFQNEAQLEKSRLLSDRFSAERPKGSFSTLEIQRTEQGDSAMYLCASSTRTGGRGYTFGSGTRLTVV.

The J gene is TRBJ2-7, the V gene TRBV29-1; no clear D gene. The CDR3 is 11 residues long. Germline lookup yields CDR1 SQVTM and CDR2 ANQGSEA. V shed 1 base and J shed 7 bases, with 8 bases lying between them. The CDR3 DNA sequence: TGCAGCGTTGAAGTTTCCCGGGAGCAGTACTTC. The encoded protein is CSVEVSREQYF.

J is TRBJ2-7 and V is TRBV11-2; D gene ambiguous. Germline V gives CDR1 SGHAT, CDR2 FQNNGV. The V end lost 8 bases, the J end lost 2 bases, and 16 bases lay between the germline ends. The length of the CDR3 is 14 residues. The CDR3 bases are TGTGCCAGCTCCGACTTACTTAGTACCTACGAGCAGTACTTC. This translates into CASSDLLSTYEQYF.

The chain combines TRBV10-3 with TRBJ1-1; no clear D. CDR3 size: 12 residues. Germline CDR1 and CDR2: ENHRY and SYGVKD. V lost 6 bases and J lost 1, with 6 bases in between. This CDR3 is CAIRLGNTEAFF. The CDR3 DNA follows: TGTGCCATCAGGTTGGGGAACACTGAAGCTTTCTTT.

The chain recombines TRBV7-2 with TRBJ2-3, with 8 positions matching TRBD2. V was pared by 2 bases and J by 0 bases, with 4 bases of the junction left unmatched. This CDR3 has 16 amino acids. Germline loops: CDR1 SGHTA, CDR2 FQGNSA. CDR3 sequence reads: CASSLYGGASTDTQYF. The CDR3 DNA follows: TGTGCCAGCAGCTTATACGGGGGGGCCAGCACAGATACGCAGTATTTT.

The chain carries TRBV4-1 and TRBJ1-1; D gene ambiguous. Deletions cut 4 bases from V and 2 bases from J, with 11 bases between. This CDR3 has 14 amino acids. From germline, CDR1 is MGHRA and CDR2 YSYEKL. The CDR3 DNA sequence: TGCGCCAGCAGCCGTAGAGGCCCTAACACTGAAGCTTTCTTT. This sequence encodes CASSRRGPNTEAFF.

This clone turned up a few times. The chain links TRBV7-2 to TRBJ2-7; TRBD1 or TRBD2 may be the D gene (5 bases each). This CDR3 has 15 residues. Trimming took off 1 base at V and 1 base at J, with 11 bases between the two ends. Germline loops: CDR1 SGHTA, CDR2 FQGNSA. CDR3: CASSLEWRTSYEQYF. CDR3 sequence (DNA): TGTGCCAGCAGCTTAGAGTGGAGGACATCCTACGAGCAGTACTTC.

CDR3 nucleotides: TGTGCCAGCAGCATGGGACAGGGAGGGAACTATGGCTACACCTTC. Protein product: CASSMGQGGNYGYTF. The rearrangement uses TRBV7-2 and TRBJ1-2, with 9 bases that match TRBD1. Germline assignment: CDR1 SGHTA and CDR2 FQGNSA. This CDR3 has 15 amino acids. V lost 5 bases to trimming and J lost 2 bases; unmatched junction nucleotides: 6.